The source of this TCR beta chain is a study of blood T cells in healthy people across ages. General observations from the study: Older age coincided with a roughly linear decline in TCR beta diversity per million T cells. For the donors, CMV status was unknown and possibly confounded expanded clonotype changes.

Using a J-beta primer mix together with a sample-barcoded 5' primer, a second PCR was run for about 7 to 12 cycles. In TCRdb, the 5' RACE reads were re-called with MiXCR into one record per CDR3 protein. The sample has some 920,000 distinct CDR3 sequences, roughly half seen once; the top ten hold roughly 23%. Comments on this clonotype: What it binds is unknown.

Sequencing input: blood. The sequence was obtained from a woman in her fifties or sixties in good health.

CDR3 coding DNA: TGTGCCAGCAGTTTTAGTGAATCACCCCTCCACTTT. The encoded protein is CASSFSESPLHF. The rearrangement uses TRBV12-3 or TRBV12-4 and TRBJ1-6; D is unresolved. V was pared by 3 bases and J by 10 bases, with 7 bases between. CDR3 length: 12 amino acids.